Below, one T cell receptor (beta chain) is given with its context. Sequencing was performed with immunoSEQ multiplex PCR; in TCRdb, only in-frame clones are kept and a portion is missing. The sample has over 120,000 clones, just under 90% seen once. The record originates from a study of cytomegalovirus exposure and HLA in healthy donors. Germline V CDR1 and CDR2: MDHEN, SYDVKM. This CDR3 has 24 amino acids. Trimming took 3 bases from V and 2 from J; bases not matched to a gene: 29. The clonotype originates from a woman between 25 and 40 years old in good health and CMV-seropositive. Sequenced material: PBMCs. The J gene is TRBJ2-2, the V gene TRBV28; 8 bases are a match to TRBD1. The CDR3 DNA follows: TGTGCCAGCAGTTTCCGGTATCGGCCCGGATTCTATCATCCGGGACAGGCTAACACCGGGGAGCTGTTTTTT. Translation gives CASSFRYRPGFYHPGQANTGELFF.